This entry describes one T cell receptor beta chain. The CDR3 sequence is 14 residues long. V was cut by 5 bases and J by 6 bases, with 15 bases left in between. CDR1 and CDR2 from the germline V gene are SGHTA and FQGNSA. TCRdb reanalysed the 5' RACE reads using MiXCR and keeps one entry per CDR3 protein. The data show about 340,000 distinct CDR3 sequences, approximately 22% seen once. This sample was taken from a study of T-cell memory formation after mild COVID-19. Material: PBMCs or a T cell subset sorted from them (not recorded which). This receptor was taken from a man between 18 and 35 years old who had mild COVID-19 (a few samples of this study predate the infection). Cell type and time point are not known. The chain joins TRBV7-2 to TRBJ2-3; D possibly matches TRBD1 or TRBD2 (5 bases each). The CDR3 bases are TGTGCCAGCAGCCGCCGGGACGGCAGGGATACGCAGTATTTT. The encoded protein is CASSRRDGRDTQYF.